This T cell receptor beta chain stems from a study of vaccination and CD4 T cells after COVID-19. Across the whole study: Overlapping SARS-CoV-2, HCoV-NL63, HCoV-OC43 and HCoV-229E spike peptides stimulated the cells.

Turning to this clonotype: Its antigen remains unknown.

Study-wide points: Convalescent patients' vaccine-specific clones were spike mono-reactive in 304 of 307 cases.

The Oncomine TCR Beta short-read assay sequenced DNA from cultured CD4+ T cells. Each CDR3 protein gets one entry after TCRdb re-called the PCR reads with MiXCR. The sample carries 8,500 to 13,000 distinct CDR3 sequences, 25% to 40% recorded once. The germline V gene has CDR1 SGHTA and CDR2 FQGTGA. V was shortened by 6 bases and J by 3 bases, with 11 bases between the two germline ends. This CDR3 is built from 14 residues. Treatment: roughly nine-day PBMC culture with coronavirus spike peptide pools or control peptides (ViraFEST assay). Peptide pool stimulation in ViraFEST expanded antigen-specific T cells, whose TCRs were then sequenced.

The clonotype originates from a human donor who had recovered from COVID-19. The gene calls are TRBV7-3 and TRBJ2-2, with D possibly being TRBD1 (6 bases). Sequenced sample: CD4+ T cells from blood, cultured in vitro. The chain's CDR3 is CASRQGIDTGELFF. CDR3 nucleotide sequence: TGTGCCAGCAGGCAGGGGATCGACACCGGGGAGCTGTTTTTT.